The entry below gives a single T cell receptor beta chain sequence along with its context. Its antigen is not identified. This sample is drawn from a study of T cell responses to AZD1222 COVID-19 vaccine. J lost 4 bases, V lost 5 bases, and 10 bases had no gene match. The germline CDR1 and CDR2 sequences are SNHLY and FYNNEI. The CDR3 length is 15 residues. This table comes from immunoSEQ multiplex PCR, and its TCRdb copy is limited to in-frame clones, with some not included. This sample yields some 130,000 clones, of which 90% to 95% are seen a single time; under 4% belongs to the top ten. Study-level points and caveats: Rises in breadth and depth of Spike-specific TCRs came after two AZD1222 doses. Just a handful of people given AZD1222 tested seropositive at baseline. The donors showed a predominance of white British ancestry and of females, with possible underestimation of clonal diversity.

This sequence joins TRBV2 and TRBJ1-1; TRBD1 aligns across 7 bases. The sample in question was peripheral blood, obtained on day 0 of AZD1222 vaccination. The sequence derives from an adult in good health. For the CDR3, the DNA is TGTGCCAGCAGTATCGAACAGGGGTCTGGCACTGAAGCTTTCTTT. Its translation is CASSIEQGSGTEAFF.